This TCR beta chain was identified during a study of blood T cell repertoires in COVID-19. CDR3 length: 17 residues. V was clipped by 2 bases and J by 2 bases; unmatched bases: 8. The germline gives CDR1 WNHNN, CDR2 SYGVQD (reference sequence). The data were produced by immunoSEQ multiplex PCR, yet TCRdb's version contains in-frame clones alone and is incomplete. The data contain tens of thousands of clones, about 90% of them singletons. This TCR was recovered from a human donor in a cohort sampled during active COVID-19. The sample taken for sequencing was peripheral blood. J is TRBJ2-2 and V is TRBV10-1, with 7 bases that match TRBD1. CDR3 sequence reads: CASSEGGGQVNTGELFF. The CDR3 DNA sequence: TGCGCCAGCAGTGAGGGTGGAGGACAGGTTAACACCGGGGAGCTGTTTTTT.